This passage covers 26 T cell receptor beta chains from one sample sequenced in a study of blood T cell repertoires in COVID-19 (dated by TCRdb to the early 2020s). To prepare the library, the immunoSEQ multiplex PCR assay was applied. TCRdb limited this immuneACCESS table to in-frame rearrangements with V and J called. A share of clones is missing; checked studies link under half to unresolved V genes, and the rest is unexplained. The sample includes about 230,000 clones, with 80% to 90% observed a single time. The top ten clones comprise around 3.8% of the sample. The source material was PBMCs or T cells enriched from blood (not recorded which). The receptors were sampled from a woman under 40 who had been exposed to COVID-19.

The gene calls are TRBV19 and TRBJ2-2; maybe TRBD1 (6 bases). The V end was cut by 10 bases, the J end by 6 bases, with 18 bases between. The CDR3 runs 14 residues. CDR1 and CDR2 from the germline V gene are LNHDA and SQIVND (reference sequence). The DNA of the CDR3 is TGTGCCACCCGTCAGAACAGGGTCGCCGGGGAGCTGTTTTTT. Translation: CATRQNRVAGELFF.

The chain recombines TRBV6-1 with TRBJ1-3, with D hard to call. Looked up from germline, CDR1 is MNHNS and CDR2 is SASEGT. This CDR3 is built from 13 residues. The V and J ends lost 2 bases and 4 bases respectively, with 6 bases between them. CDR3 sequence: CASSEQKGNTIYF. CDR3 DNA sequence: TGTGCCAGCAGTGAACAGAAGGGAAACACCATATATTTT.

This chain uses TRBV5-4 with TRBJ1-1; maybe TRBD1 (5 bases). Trimming stripped 0 bases from V and 0 bases from J, with 9 bases between. CDR3 length: 15 amino acids. CDR1 is SGHNT, CDR2 YYREEE, per germline (reference sequence). CDR3 sequence: CASSLDVGLNTEAFF. The DNA of the CDR3 is TGTGCCAGCAGCTTGGACGTGGGGCTGAACACTGAAGCTTTCTTT. Supplemented by reference TRBV5-4 and TRBJ1-1, the full variable domain reads ETGVTQSPTHLIKTRGQQVTLRCSSQSGHNTVSWYQQALGQGPQFIFQYYREEENGRGNFPPRFSGLQFPNYSSELNVNALELDDSALYLCASSLDVGLNTEAFFGQGTRLTVV.

This chain uses TRBV4-1 with TRBJ2-7, with 9 bases aligning to TRBD1. CDR1 MGHRA and CDR2 YSYEKL come from the germline V gene. After removal of 3 bases from V and 6 bases from J, the junction contained 9 bases not matched to a gene. CDR3 length: 15 amino acids. This CDR3 is CASSHATGGFGEQYF. CDR3 nucleotides: TGCGCCAGCAGCCACGCGACAGGGGGGTTTGGCGAGCAGTACTTC.

This clone was counted only a few times. The chain links TRBV4-1 to TRBJ2-1, with 13 bases aligning to TRBD2. V trimming: 4 bases; J trimming: 10 bases; junction bases outside the gene matches: 10. Germline CDR1 MGHRA, CDR2 YSYEKL. CDR3 size: 16 residues. This chain's CDR3 is CASSPWGGLAGLEQFF. The CDR3 DNA is TGCGCCAGCAGCCCCTGGGGGGGACTAGCGGGACTCGAGCAGTTCTTC.

The J gene is TRBJ2-1, the V gene TRBV5-1, with a possible D match to TRBD2 (6 bases). The CDR3 consists of 14 residues. Per germline, CDR1 SGHRS and CDR2 YFSETQ. Trimming took off 0 bases at V and 5 bases at J, with 9 bases between the two ends. In DNA form, the CDR3 reads TGCGCCAGCAGCTTGGCGCGGGACGACAATGAGCAGTTCTTC. This encodes CASSLARDDNEQFF.

This chain links TRBV5-4 with TRBJ1-1; 7 nucleotides align to TRBD1. The CDR3 is made up of 15 amino acids. V lost 0 bases, J lost 4 bases, and 6 bases stayed unmatched. CDR1 and CDR2 from the germline V gene are SGHNT and YYREEE (reference sequence). CDR3 DNA: TGTGCCAGCAGCTTGGGTCGCTCAGGGGGCACTGAAGCTTTCTTT. This codes for CASSLGRSGGTEAFF.

V usage is TRBV27 and J usage is TRBJ2-7; 10 nucleotides align to TRBD1. The CDR3 sequence is 13 residues long. V lost 8 bases, J lost 7 bases, and 8 bases stayed unmatched. Germline V gives CDR1 MNHEY, CDR2 SMNVEV (reference sequence). CDR3 bases: TGTGCCAGCTCCGGGACAGGGGTATGGGAGCAGTACTTC. It codes for CASSGTGVWEQYF.

This clone was seen only once. CDR3 sequence reads: CASSPTLSADTQYF. Here the CDR3 DNA reads TGTGCCAGCAGCCCTACCTTATCCGCGGATACGCAGTATTTT. The chain recombines TRBV3-1 (or the pseudogene TRBV3-2) with TRBJ2-3; D uncertain. Trimming stripped 4 bases from V and 6 bases from J, with 14 bases between. The germline V gene encodes CDR1 LGHDT and CDR2 YNNKEL (reference sequence). The CDR3 has 14 amino acids.

The rearrangement uses TRBV9 and TRBJ1-2; D gene ambiguous. Deletions cut 4 bases from V and 8 bases from J, with 18 bases between. This CDR3 has 14 amino acids. The germline V gene has CDR1 SGDLS and CDR2 YYNGEE. The CDR3 sequence: CASSPAGVSGGYTF. CDR3 DNA: TGTGCCAGCAGCCCAGCGGGCGTCTCGGGGGGCTACACCTTC. The full variable domain, with the rest looked up from reference TRBV9 and TRBJ1-2, is DSGVTQTPKHLITATGQRVTLRCSPRSGDLSVYWYQQSLDQGLQFLIQYYNGEERAKGNILERFSAQQFPDLHSELNLSSLELGDSALYFCASSPAGVSGGYTFGSGTRLTVV.

CDR3 loop: CASSESIWDRGHVWAGYTF. In DNA, the CDR3 is TGCGCCAGCAGTGAGTCAATTTGGGACAGGGGACATGTATGGGCCGGCTACACCTTC. The chain employs TRBV10-2 and TRBJ1-2; 10 positions match TRBD1. The CDR3 extends over 19 amino acids. Germline V gene sequence: CDR1 WSHSY, CDR2 SAAADI. J gave up 8 bases and V 0 bases, and 18 bases lay outside the gene matches.

The chain carries TRBV5-1 and TRBJ1-6; 7 bases match TRBD1. Per the germline V gene, CDR1 is SGHRS and CDR2 is YFSETQ. This CDR3 contains 15 residues. V lost 4 bases to trimming and J lost 9 bases; unmatched junction nucleotides: 10. CDR3 nucleotides: TGCGCCAGCAGCCCTCAGGGGGGCGTAGGTTCACCCCTCCACTTT. Translation: CASSPQGGVGSPLHF.

This clone was seen more than once but under ten times. This chain joins TRBV11-2 and TRBJ2-1; 8 positions agree with TRBD2. CDR1 is SGHAT and CDR2 is FQNNGV in the germline V gene. The length of the CDR3 is 18 residues. V was clipped by 5 bases and J by 1 base; unmatched bases: 13. The CDR3 loop reads CASSALGASGRSYNEQFF. The CDR3 region has the DNA TGTGCCAGCAGCGCCCTGGGGGCTAGCGGGCGTTCCTACAATGAGCAGTTCTTC.

The chain combines TRBV19 with TRBJ1-1, with unresolved D. This CDR3 has 17 residues. The ends were cut back, 7 bases at V and 0 bases at J, with 21 bases in the middle. Germline values: CDR1 LNHDA, CDR2 SQIVND (reference sequence). CDR3 sequence: CASTQRLLRGMNTEAFF. CDR3 in DNA: TGTGCCAGTACCCAGCGGCTTCTCCGAGGGATGAACACTGAAGCTTTCTTT.

The rearrangement links TRBV4-1 to TRBJ1-2, with D possibly being TRBD1 (6 bases). The germline CDR1 and CDR2 sequences are MGHRA and YSYEKL. V was shortened by 2 bases and J by 0 bases, with 13 bases between the two germline ends. The CDR3 covers 16 residues. Here the CDR3 reads CASSQRKQGTNYGYTF. The CDR3 DNA is TGCGCCAGCAGCCAAAGGAAGCAGGGGACTAACTATGGCTACACCTTC.

The rearrangement uses TRBV5-1 and TRBJ2-7; no firm D call. V lost 0 bases and J lost 1, with 5 bases in between. This CDR3 spans 13 amino acids. Per germline, CDR1 SGHRS and CDR2 YFSETQ. The CDR3 loop is CASSLELSYEQYF. CDR3 nucleotides: TGCGCCAGCAGCTTGGAACTTTCCTACGAGCAGTACTTC.

The sample holds a few counts of this clone. The DNA of the CDR3 is TGTGCCAGCAGTTTTGGGACTAGCGGGGATGAGCAGTTCTTC. It yields the protein CASSFGTSGDEQFF. The chain carries TRBV6-6 and TRBJ2-1, with 13 nucleotides matching TRBD2. The CDR3 totals 14 residues. Germline V gene sequence: CDR1 MNHNY, CDR2 SVGAGI (reference sequence). Trimming at V came to 4 bases and at J to 8 bases, leaving 2 bases not matched to a gene.

J is TRBJ2-1 and V is TRBV5-1; 9 bases are a match to TRBD1. Looked up from germline, CDR1 is SGHRS and CDR2 is YFSETQ. CDR3 length: 14 amino acids. Trimming at V came to 4 bases and at J to 9 bases, leaving 8 bases not matched to a gene. The CDR3 DNA is TGCGCCAGCAGCCCCCGGACAGGGGATGGTGAGCAGTTCTTC. Translated, it gives CASSPRTGDGEQFF.

The rearrangement joins TRBV30 to TRBJ1-5, with 12 bases that match TRBD1. V dropped 3 bases and J dropped 0; count of bases not matched to a gene: 6. The length of the CDR3 is 17 residues. The V gene's germline CDR1 is GTSNPN and CDR2 SVGIG (reference sequence). The CDR3, as DNA: TGTGCCTGGAGACCGGGACAGGGGGCTCTTAGCAATCAGCCCCAGCATTTT. Translated: CAWRPGQGALSNQPQHF.

V is TRBV5-5 and J is TRBJ2-7, with unresolved D. V lost 4 bases to trimming and J lost 10 bases, with 15 bases between them. The length of the CDR3 is 12 residues. Germline CDR1 SGHKS, CDR2 YYEKEE (reference sequence). CDR3 amino acids: CASSANSYGQYF. In DNA, the CDR3 is TGTGCCAGCAGCGCAAACAGTTACGGTCAGTACTTC. The full variable domain, with the rest looked up from reference TRBV5-5 and TRBJ2-7, is DAGVTQSPTHLIKTRGQQVTLRCSPISGHKSVSWYQQVLGQGPQFIFQYYEKEERGRGNFPDRFSARQFPNYSSELNVNALLLGDSALYLCASSANSYGQYFGPGTRLTVT.

The gene calls are TRBV7-3 and TRBJ2-1; TRBD2 matches 8 bases. The CDR3 is 12 amino acids. The V gene end was trimmed by 5 bases and the J gene end by 10 bases; junction bases not matched to a gene: 4. Germline V gene lookup returns CDR1 SGHTA and CDR2 FQGTGA. As DNA, the CDR3 is TGTGCCAGCAGCCCGGGGGGGACAGAGCAGTTCTTC. It encodes CASSPGGTEQFF.

The gene calls are TRBV2 and TRBJ1-5; tentative D call: TRBD1 (5 bases). Germline CDR1 reads SNHLY; CDR2 reads FYNNEI. Trimming removed 4 bases at V and 5 bases at J, with 15 bases between. This CDR3 has 15 residues. CDR3 sequence reads: CASSGGTGSYQPQHF. CDR3 nucleotides: TGTGCCAGCAGTGGGGGGACTGGCAGTTATCAGCCCCAGCATTTT.

This chain links TRBV5-1 with TRBJ2-1, with 7 nucleotides matching TRBD2. J was trimmed by 7 bases and V by 0 bases; bases with no gene match: 7. The CDR3 runs 15 residues. CDR1 is SGHRS, CDR2 YFSETQ, per germline. This chain's CDR3 is CASSLDKAGVNEQFF. CDR3 nucleotides: TGCGCCAGCAGCTTGGATAAGGCGGGAGTAAATGAGCAGTTCTTC.

The CDR3 region has the DNA TGCGCCAGCAGCTTGGCATTTCAGGGGGCAGGGTATGGCTACACCTTC. It specifies CASSLAFQGAGYGYTF. V usage is TRBV5-1 and J usage is TRBJ1-2, with TRBD1 identical over 8 bases. Trimming cost V 0 bases and J 5 bases; bases outside gene matches: 9. This CDR3 region has 16 residues. CDR1 is SGHRS, CDR2 YFSETQ, per germline.

This chain uses TRBV7-9 with TRBJ1-2; TRBD1 is a possible D gene (5 bases). With 1 base removed from V and 7 bases from J, the gap between germline ends came to 22 bases. Germline loops: CDR1 SEHNR, CDR2 FQNEAQ (reference sequence). CDR3 length equals 17 residues. The CDR3 DNA is TGTGCCAGCAGCTTAGTCCTTCAATCACGGGTTCAGGGTGGCTACACCTTC. It encodes CASSLVLQSRVQGGYTF.

The chain carries TRBV6-5 and TRBJ2-5; a possible D gene is TRBD1 (6 bases). This CDR3 is 15 amino acids long. The germline V gene has CDR1 MNHEY and CDR2 SVGAGI. V lost 6 bases and J 2 bases, leaving 16 bases between the germline ends. The CDR3 spells CASSHSWGRQETQYF. Here the CDR3 DNA reads TGTGCCAGCAGCCACTCCTGGGGGCGGCAAGAGACCCAGTACTTC.